This paragraph reports one T cell receptor (beta chain). As yet, its antigen is unknown. The entry originates in a study of memory CD4+ T cells and cytomegalovirus serostatus. About the study: This sample comes from healthy Belgian adults, about nine CMV seropositive, roughly 22 seronegative. Study results and limitations: About 40% of the roughly 160 known CMV-associated TCRbeta sequences appeared in CD4+ memory.

Single viable CD3+CD4+CD8-CD45RO+ cells were sorted as the memory CD4+ T cells. Germline V gene sequence: CDR1 SGHDT, CDR2 YYEEEE. Between the trimmed V and J ends, which lost 2 bases and 2 bases, there was a span of 8 bases. This CDR3 contains 15 residues. Original analysis: After removing out-of-frame reads, approximately 2.2 million distinct TCRbeta sequences remained. The table came from immunoSEQ multiplex PCR; TCRdb's copy has only in-frame clones and leaves some out. V, J and clone size reflect that table, while D and trimming were determined from the DNA. The table records around 53,000 clones, over 70% of them present only once.

The chain couples TRBV5-6 to TRBJ2-6; D unclear. The source of this sequence is an adult in good health and CMV-seropositive. Sequenced: memory CD4+ T cells from blood. CDR3 loop: CASSFTVTGANVLTF. The CDR3 DNA follows: TGTGCCAGCAGCTTTACAGTCACTGGGGCCAACGTCCTGACTTTC.